Shown below are 8 T cell receptor beta chains from a single sample sequenced in a study of regulatory T cells in long-lasting Graves disease. CDR3-region Arm-PCR and iRepertoire HTBI primers produced the TCR beta libraries. One entry per CDR3 protein results from TCRdb running MiXCR on the multiplex PCR reads. Seen here are hundreds of thousands of distinct CDR3 sequences, approximately 15% observed once, and the top ten hold 25% to 30%. Time point specified: newly diagnosed GD, antithyroid drugs for less than 3 months. The TCR library used RNA extracted from PBMCs. The sample was also linked to a second study, of T cells in Graves' hyperthyroidism and ophthalmopathy.

Source: peripheral blood mononuclear cells (PBMCs), taken at new diagnosis, from a patient treated with antithyroid drugs. These receptor sequences come from a man aged 35-49 years with Graves disease.

This clonotype was counted many times. The V call is TRBV3-1, the J call TRBJ2-2; D is unclear. Per the germline V gene, CDR1 is LGHDT and CDR2 is YNNKEL (reference sequence). The CDR3 is 14 amino acids. The germline V and J ends were trimmed by 0 bases and 4 bases, with 6 bases remaining between them. CDR3 region: CASSQDSSTGELFF. The CDR3 region has the DNA TGTGCCAGCAGCCAAGATTCGTCCACCGGGGAGCTGTTTTTT.

This clonotype was seen many times. The genes are TRBV7-2 and TRBJ2-5; D not certain. Trimming removed 1 base from V and 4 bases from J, with 10 bases in between. This CDR3 has 14 amino acids. The germline V gene has CDR1 SGHTA and CDR2 FQGNSA. The CDR3 reads CASSLEWGSETQYF. CDR3 nucleotide sequence: TGTGCCAGCAGCTTAGAATGGGGTTCAGAGACCCAGTACTTC.

This clonotype was seen a handful of times. This rearrangement joins TRBV24-1 to TRBJ2-5; D perhaps matches TRBD2 (5 bases). Trimming cost V 6 bases and J 2 bases, with 15 bases left between them. The length of the CDR3 is 15 residues. Germline V CDR1 and CDR2: KGHDR, SFDVKD. CDR3 in DNA: TGTGCCACCAGTCGGTCCAGTGGGAGACAAGAGACCCAGTACTTC. Amino acid sequence: CATSRSSGRQETQYF.

The chain couples TRBV20-1 to TRBJ2-7, with 8 positions matching TRBD2. After removal of 0 bases from V and 3 bases from J, the junction contained 4 bases not matched to a gene. This CDR3 has 14 residues. Germline V CDR1 and CDR2: DFQATT, SNEGSKA (reference sequence). The CDR3 nucleotides are TGCAGTGCTAGAGATAGTAGCGGGATCTACGAGCAGTACTTC. Protein: CSARDSSGIYEQYF.

The sample holds a few counts of this clonotype. The chain uses TRBV18 and TRBJ1-6; D is undetermined. V lost 3 bases and J lost 6, with 9 bases in between. Germline V gene data show CDR1 as KGHSH and CDR2 as LQKENI. CDR3 size: 14 residues. CDR3 DNA sequence: TGTGCCAGCTCACCCAGAGGTTTTAATTCACCCCTCCACTTT. Translation: CASSPRGFNSPLHF.

This clonotype came up many times. The V and J genes are TRBV2 and TRBJ2-4; possible D gene TRBD1, 6 bases. The CDR3 is 17 amino acids. With 5 bases removed from V and 0 bases from J, the gap between germline ends came to 17 bases. Germline V gene data show CDR1 as SNHLY and CDR2 as FYNNEI. The CDR3 nucleotides read TGTGCCAGCAGTACCCCCCGGGACACCCTAGCCAAAAACATTCAGTACTTC. It translates to CASSTPRDTLAKNIQYF. The entire variable domain, with the rest obtained from reference TRBV2 and TRBJ2-4, is as follows: EPEVTQTPSHQVTQMGQEVILRCVPISNHLYFYWYRQILGQKVEFLVSFYNNEISEKSEIFDDQFSVERPDGSNFTLKIRSTKLEDSAMYFCASSTPRDTLAKNIQYFGAGTRLSVL.

This sequence joins TRBV28 and TRBJ1-6, with 7 bases lining up with TRBD1. V was pared by 10 bases and J by 12 bases, with 0 bases of the junction left unmatched. CDR3 size: 9 residues. The germline V gene has CDR1 MDHEN and CDR2 SYDVKM. Here the CDR3 DNA reads TGTGCCACAGGGGGACCCCTCCACTTT. Amino acids: CATGGPLHF. Complete variable domain (other parts from reference TRBV28 and TRBJ1-6): DVKVTQSSRYLVKRTGEKVFLECVQDMDHENMFWYRQDPGLGLRLIYFSYDVKMKEKGDIPEGYSVSREKKERFSLILESASTNQTSMYLCATGGPLHFGNGTRLTVT.

This clonotype appeared many times. This sequence joins TRBV6-9 and TRBJ2-5, with 8 bases lining up with TRBD1. This CDR3 comprises 14 residues. The V gene's germline CDR1 is MNHGY and CDR2 SVAAGI. The junction had 5 bases not matched to a gene; V was cut back by 4 bases and J by 4 bases. Written as DNA, the CDR3 is TGTGCCAGCAGTTTTCAGGGGGCAATAGAGACCCAGTACTTC. Protein sequence: CASSFQGAIETQYF.